Listed below are T cell receptor beta chains from one sample, sequenced in a study of blood T cell repertoires in COVID-19. Only in-frame clones appear in the TCRdb table, and some are missing; sequencing was by immunoSEQ multiplex PCR. Here the sample spans about 280,000 clones, around 80% being singletons. Sample: PBMCs or T cells enriched from blood (not recorded which). The receptors originated from a man aged 35 to 55 who had been exposed to COVID-19. The CDR3 runs from the conserved cysteine through the conserved F or W. Each record gives: clone size, D gene, V gene, J gene, CDR3 DNA, CDR3 protein. A D gene is named only where the DNA matches it firmly. The size field is filled for only some rows; it gives once, few, many or a size class.

-	-	TRBV7-2	TRBJ2-7	TGTGCCAGCAGCTTATATTCAGGGGACTCCTACGAGCAGTACTTC	CASSLYSGDSYEQYF
-	TRBD1	TRBV27	TRBJ1-1	TGTGCCAGCAGTACCGGACAGGCGGCTGAAGCTTTCTTT	CASSTGQAAEAFF
-	-	TRBV20-1	TRBJ2-1	TGCAGTGCTAGTCCAGCGCTCGGAGAGCAGTTCTTC	CSASPALGEQFF
-	TRBD1	TRBV9	TRBJ2-1	TGTGCCAGCAGCCCCCGGACAGGGGTCCGCCAACTTCCCAACAATGAGCAGTTCTTC	CASSPRTGVRQLPNNEQFF
-	-	TRBV5-1	TRBJ2-5	TGCGCCAGCAGCTACGGGGGAGAAGAGACCCAGTACTTC	CASSYGGEETQYF
-	-	TRBV6-2/TRBV6-3	TRBJ1-2	TGTGCCAGCAGTCCACAGGGAATGGGGTCCTATGGCTACACCTTC	CASSPQGMGSYGYTF
-	-	TRBV7-2	TRBJ2-7	TGTGCCAGCAGCCCCGTGACGGGAGATTACGAGCAGTACTTC	CASSPVTGDYEQYF
-	TRBD2	TRBV5-1	TRBJ2-1	TGCGCCAGCAGCTTGGTTTCTCCCCTGGCTAGCGGGCATGAGCAGTTCTTC	CASSLVSPLASGHEQFF
-	TRBD1	TRBV5-6	TRBJ2-2	TGTGCCAGCAGCCTTTCGGACAGGATAGCCGGGGAGCTGTTTTTT	CASSLSDRIAGELFF
-	TRBD2	TRBV5-1	TRBJ2-7	TGCGCCAGCAGCTATTCAGCGGGAGGCTACGAGCAGTACTTC	CASSYSAGGYEQYF
-	TRBD2	TRBV5-1	TRBJ2-2	TGCGCCAGCCGAACCGGGACTAGTGTCACCGGGGAGCTGTTTTTT	CASRTGTSVTGELFF
-	TRBD1	TRBV12-3/TRBV12-4	TRBJ1-2	TGTGCCAGCAGTTCTCGACAGGGTGATGGCTACACCTTC	CASSSRQGDGYTF
-	-	TRBV5-4	TRBJ1-2	TGTGCCAGCAGCCCCACCTCAGGGGACTATGGCTACACCTTC	CASSPTSGDYGYTF
-	-	TRBV30	TRBJ1-2	TGTGCCTGGAGTTCAGGGGAGCATGGCTACACCTTC	CAWSSGEHGYTF
-	-	TRBV7-9	TRBJ2-1	TGTGCCAGCAGCCGACTGCGGGGCAGGGAATACAATGAGCAGTTCTTC	CASSRLRGREYNEQFF
-	-	TRBV18	TRBJ1-5	TGTGCCAGCTCACCAGGAGGGAATCAGCCCCAGCATTTT	CASSPGGNQPQHF
-	-	TRBV7-2	TRBJ1-1	TGTGCCAGCAGCTTGGAAGGGACGTACCAGGGGGCTTTCTTT	CASSLEGTYQGAFF
-	TRBD1	TRBV29-1	TRBJ2-3	TGCAGCATCCGACAGGGCGCAGATACGCAGTATTTT	CSIRQGADTQYF
-	-	TRBV5-6	TRBJ1-2	TGTGCCAGCAGCACTTCAACCGGTCGGGGCTACACCTTC	CASSTSTGRGYTF
-	TRBD2	TRBV19	TRBJ2-1	TGTGCCAGTAGTCTCGGACTAGCGGAGACCTACAATGAGCAGTTCTTC	CASSLGLAETYNEQFF
-	-	TRBV29-1	TRBJ1-1	TGCAGCGGACAGGAATTAAACACTGAAGCTTTCTTT	CSGQELNTEAFF
-	TRBD2	TRBV5-4	TRBJ2-1	TGTGCCAGCATGGCTAGCGGGAATACATTTGGAGTTAATGAGCAGTTCTTC	CASMASGNTFGVNEQFF
-	TRBD1	TRBV5-1	TRBJ2-7	TGCGCCAGCAGCTTCGACAGGGGGACCGAGCAGTACTTC	CASSFDRGTEQYF
-	-	TRBV9	TRBJ2-7	TGTGCCAGCAGCTCCCAGGAAGAGAGCTCCTACGAGCAGTACTTC	CASSSQEESSYEQYF
once	TRBD1	TRBV7-9	TRBJ1-2	TGTGCCAGCAGCTCCCTGGGACAGGATAGAAGGTATGGCTACACCTTC	CASSSLGQDRRYGYTF
-	-	TRBV24-1	TRBJ2-2	TGTGCCTCTGAGGCCCCCGTTTCCGGGGAGCTGTTTTTT	CASEAPVSGELFF
-	-	TRBV5-1	TRBJ1-1	TGCGCCAGCAGGATTCGGGGAGACGGTGAAGCTTTCTTT	CASRIRGDGEAFF
-	TRBD1	TRBV3-1/TRBV3-2	TRBJ1-2	TGTGCCAGCAGCCAAGAGCCCAGGGGGCACGGGTACTTC	CASSQEPRGHGYF
few	-	TRBV5-8	TRBJ1-1	TGTGCCAGCAGCGGGGGGGTGTCCGGCACTGAAGCTTTCTTT	CASSGGVSGTEAFF
-	TRBD1	TRBV24-1	TRBJ2-1	TGTGCCACCAGTGATTTTATTTCGGGACAGCTAAATGAGCAGTTCTTC	CATSDFISGQLNEQFF
-	TRBD2	TRBV18	TRBJ2-1	TGTGCCAGCTCACTTAGCGGGAGCTCCTACAATGAGCAGTTCTTC	CASSLSGSSYNEQFF
few	-	TRBV4-1	TRBJ2-7	TGCGCCAGCAGCCCCCAGGGGCCCGAGCAGTACTTC	CASSPQGPEQYF
-	-	TRBV5-4	TRBJ2-7	TGTGCCAGCAGCTTGGAGAGAGCAAACGAGCAGTACTTC	CASSLERANEQYF
once	-	TRBV4-1	TRBJ1-6	TGCGCCAGCAGCCTACGGACAGATAATTCACCCCTCCACTTT	CASSLRTDNSPLHF
-	TRBD1	TRBV6-5	TRBJ1-2	TGTGCCAGCCCGCGGCCAGGGGGTTGGGTCGGTGGCTACACCTTC	CASPRPGGWVGGYTF
-	-	TRBV30	TRBJ1-5	TGTGCCTGGAGTCGGACAGATCGGACCCAGCATTTT	CAWSRTDRTQHF
-	TRBD2	TRBV3-1/TRBV3-2	TRBJ2-1	TGTGCCAGCAGCCAAGAAGGGCCCGGGAGGGGGTCCCAGAATGAGCAGTTCTTC	CASSQEGPGRGSQNEQFF
-	TRBD1	TRBV29-1	TRBJ1-2	TGCAGCGTTCTGGGCAGGGGGCTGTATGGCTACACCTTC	CSVLGRGLYGYTF
-	TRBD1	TRBV11-3	TRBJ2-7	TGTGCCAGCAGCTTGAGGACAGGCCTCTCCGAGCAGTACTTC	CASSLRTGLSEQYF
many	-	TRBV6-5	TRBJ2-7	TGTGCCACAGGACACCTGGGCTACGAGCAGTACTTC	CATGHLGYEQYF
-	TRBD1	TRBV27	TRBJ1-2	TGTGCCAGCAGTTCCCACCTTACAGGGGGCCCCTTTGGCTACACCTTC	CASSSHLTGGPFGYTF
-	-	TRBV4-1	TRBJ1-1	TGCGCCAGCAGCCAAGGTGGAAGGGGAATGAACACTGAAGCTTTCTTT	CASSQGGRGMNTEAFF
-	-	TRBV10-3	TRBJ1-5	TGTGCCATCAGCGGGGAGGGTCGGCCCCAGCATTTT	CAISGEGRPQHF
-	-	TRBV18	TRBJ1-1	TGTGCCAGCACCCTGAAAGAACTCCGCGCTGAAGCTTTCTTT	CASTLKELRAEAFF
-	TRBD1	TRBV7-2	TRBJ2-3	TGTGCCAGCAGCTGGGGACAGCTCACAGATACGCAGTATTTT	CASSWGQLTDTQYF
-	TRBD2	TRBV2	TRBJ2-5	TGTGCCAGCAGGGTAATAGCGGGAGTGAAGGAGACCCAGTACTTC	CASRVIAGVKETQYF
-	-	TRBV30	TRBJ2-7	TGTGCCTGGTCCACAGGGTCGGGCGATTCCTACGAGCAGTACTTC	CAWSTGSGDSYEQYF
once	-	TRBV5-1	TRBJ1-1	TGCGCCAGCAGCCCGATGGGGGCCGGGAACACTGAAGCTTTCTTT	CASSPMGAGNTEAFF